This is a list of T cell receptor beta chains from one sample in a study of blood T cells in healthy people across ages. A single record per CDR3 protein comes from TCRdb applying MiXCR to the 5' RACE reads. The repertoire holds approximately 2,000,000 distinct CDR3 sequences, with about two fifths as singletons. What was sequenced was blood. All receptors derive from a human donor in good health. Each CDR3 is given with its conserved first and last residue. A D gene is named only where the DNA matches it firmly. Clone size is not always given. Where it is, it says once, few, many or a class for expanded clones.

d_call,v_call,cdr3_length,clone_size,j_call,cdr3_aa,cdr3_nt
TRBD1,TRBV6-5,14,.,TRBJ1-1,CASRSGGMNTEAFF,TGTGCCAGCAGATCAGGGGGCATGAACACTGAAGCTTTCTTT
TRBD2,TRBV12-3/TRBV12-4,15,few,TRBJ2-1,CASRTGTSGGNEQFF,TGTGCCAGCAGAACCGGGACTAGCGGCGGCAATGAGCAGTTCTTC
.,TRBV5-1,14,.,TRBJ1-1,CASTGPGGNTEAFF,TGCGCCAGCACGGGGCCGGGGGGGAACACTGAAGCTTTCTTT
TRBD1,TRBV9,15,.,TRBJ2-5,CASSLTGGTEETQYF,TGTGCCAGCAGCCTCACAGGGGGAACAGAAGAGACCCAGTACTTC
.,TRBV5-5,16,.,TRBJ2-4,CAGSLALTVAKNIQYF,TGTGCCGGCAGCTTGGCCTTAACAGTCGCCAAAAACATTCAGTACTTC
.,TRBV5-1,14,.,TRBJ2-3,CASSLGQGDDTQYF,TGCGCCAGCTCGCTAGGGCAGGGTGACGATACGCAGTATTTT
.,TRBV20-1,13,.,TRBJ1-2,CSAPVSGNYGYTF,TGCAGTGCTCCTGTATCGGGGAACTATGGCTACACCTTC
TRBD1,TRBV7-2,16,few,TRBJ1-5,CAISIGGGRSNQPQHF,TGTGCCATCTCGATAGGAGGGGGCAGGAGCAATCAGCCCCAGCATTTT
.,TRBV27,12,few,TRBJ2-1,CASSLSFGQQFF,TGTGCCAGCAGTTTATCCTTCGGACAGCAGTTCTTC
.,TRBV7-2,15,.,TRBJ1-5,CASSLYGQPDQPQHF,TGTGCCAGCAGCTTATATGGACAGCCGGATCAGCCCCAGCATTTT
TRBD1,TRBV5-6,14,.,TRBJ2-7,CASSWALGQVEQYF,TGTGCCAGCAGCTGGGCGCTGGGACAGGTCGAGCAGTACTTC
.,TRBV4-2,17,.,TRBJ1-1,CASSQEGGSRLNTEAFF,TGTGCCAGCAGCCAAGAAGGGGGAAGCCGTCTGAACACTGAAGCTTTCTTT
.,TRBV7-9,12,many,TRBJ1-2,CASSTDSYGYTF,TGTGCCAGCAGCACCGACAGCTATGGCTACACCTTC
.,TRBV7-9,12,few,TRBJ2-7,CASSMGVYEQYF,TGTGCCAGCAGTATGGGAGTCTACGAGCAGTACTTC
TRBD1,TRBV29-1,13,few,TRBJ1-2,CSVEGTGNYGYTF,TGCAGCGTTGAAGGGACAGGGAACTATGGCTACACCTTC
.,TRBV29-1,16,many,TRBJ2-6,CSVDTLGSPGANVLTF,TGCAGCGTCGACACCCTTGGAAGCCCTGGGGCCAACGTCCTGACTTTC
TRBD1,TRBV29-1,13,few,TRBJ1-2,CSVGDRDSYGYTF,TGCAGCGTTGGGGACAGGGATTCCTATGGCTACACCTTC
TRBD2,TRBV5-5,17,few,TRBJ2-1,CASSLAVLAGDYNEQFF,TGTGCCAGCAGCTTGGCCGTACTAGCGGGGGATTACAATGAGCAGTTCTTC
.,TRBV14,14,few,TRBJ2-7,CASSQGMGSYEQYF,TGTGCCAGCAGCCAAGGAATGGGCTCCTACGAGCAGTACTTC
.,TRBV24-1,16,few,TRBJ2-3,CATSDPGPGFTDTQYF,TGTGCCACCAGTGACCCCGGTCCTGGGTTCACAGATACGCAGTATTTT